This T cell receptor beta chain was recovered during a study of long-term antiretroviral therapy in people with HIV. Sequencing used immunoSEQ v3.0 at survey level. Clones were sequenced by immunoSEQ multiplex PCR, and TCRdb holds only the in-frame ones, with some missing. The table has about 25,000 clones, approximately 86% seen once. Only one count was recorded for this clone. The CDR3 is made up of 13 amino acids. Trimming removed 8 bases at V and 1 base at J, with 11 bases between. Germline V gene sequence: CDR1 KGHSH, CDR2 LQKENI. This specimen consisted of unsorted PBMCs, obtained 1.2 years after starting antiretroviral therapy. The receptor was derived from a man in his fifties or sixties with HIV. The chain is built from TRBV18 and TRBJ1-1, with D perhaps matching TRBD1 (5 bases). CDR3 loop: CASKADRNTEAFF. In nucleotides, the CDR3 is TGTGCCAGCAAGGCCGACAGGAACACTGAAGCTTTCTTT.